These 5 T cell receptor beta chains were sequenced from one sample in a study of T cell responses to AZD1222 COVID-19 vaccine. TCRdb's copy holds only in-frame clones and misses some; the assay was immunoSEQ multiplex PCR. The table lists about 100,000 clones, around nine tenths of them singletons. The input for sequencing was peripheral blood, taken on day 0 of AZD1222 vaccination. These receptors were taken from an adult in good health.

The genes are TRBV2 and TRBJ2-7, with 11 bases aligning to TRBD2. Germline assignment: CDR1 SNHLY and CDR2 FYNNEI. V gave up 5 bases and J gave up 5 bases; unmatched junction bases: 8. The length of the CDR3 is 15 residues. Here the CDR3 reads CASSRLAGGPDEQYF. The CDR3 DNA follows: TGTGCCAGCAGTAGATTAGCGGGAGGGCCTGACGAGCAGTACTTC.

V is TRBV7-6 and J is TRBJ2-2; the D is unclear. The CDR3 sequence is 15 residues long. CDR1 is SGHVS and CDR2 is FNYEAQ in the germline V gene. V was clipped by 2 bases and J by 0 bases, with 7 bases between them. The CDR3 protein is CASSLRIANTGELFF. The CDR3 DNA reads TGTGCCAGCAGCTTACGAATCGCGAACACCGGGGAGCTGTTTTTT.

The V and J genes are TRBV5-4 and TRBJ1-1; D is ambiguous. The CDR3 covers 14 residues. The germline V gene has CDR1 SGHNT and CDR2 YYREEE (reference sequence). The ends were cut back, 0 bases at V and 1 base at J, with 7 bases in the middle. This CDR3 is CASSLAGPNTEAFF. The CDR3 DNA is TGTGCCAGCAGCTTGGCCGGTCCGAACACTGAAGCTTTCTTT.

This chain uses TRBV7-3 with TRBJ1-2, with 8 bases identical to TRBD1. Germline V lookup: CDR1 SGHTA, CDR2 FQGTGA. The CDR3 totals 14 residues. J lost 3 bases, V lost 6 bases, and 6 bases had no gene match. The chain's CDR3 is CASSPGTGDYGYTF. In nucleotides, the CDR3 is TGTGCCAGCAGTCCTGGGACAGGCGACTATGGCTACACCTTC.

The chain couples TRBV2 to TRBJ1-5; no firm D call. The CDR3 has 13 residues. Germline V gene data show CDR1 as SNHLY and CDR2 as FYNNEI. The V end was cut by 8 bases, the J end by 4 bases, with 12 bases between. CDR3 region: CASGSEGNQPQHF. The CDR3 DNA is TGTGCCAGCGGGAGCGAAGGAAATCAGCCCCAGCATTTT.